This TCR beta chain was obtained from a study of OX40 agonist ivuxolimab in advanced cancers. Here immunoSEQ multiplex PCR was the method, and the copy in TCRdb shows in-frame clones only, minus some. The sample consists of about 37,000 clones, around four fifths of them appearing once. Trimming stripped 1 base from V and 1 base from J, with 5 bases between. The CDR3 covers 13 residues. CDR1 is SQVTM and CDR2 is ANQGSEA in the germline V gene. The receptor comes from an adult with an advanced solid tumor such as melanoma, head and neck, liver or kidney cancer. Material: CD4+ or CD8+ T cells sorted from blood, obtained in a trial of the OX40 agonist ivuxolimab. The genes are TRBV29-1 and TRBJ1-5; D unclear. The CDR3 DNA is TGCAGCGTTGAAGTGGGCAGCAATCAGCCCCAGCATTTT. Its translation: CSVEVGSNQPQHF.